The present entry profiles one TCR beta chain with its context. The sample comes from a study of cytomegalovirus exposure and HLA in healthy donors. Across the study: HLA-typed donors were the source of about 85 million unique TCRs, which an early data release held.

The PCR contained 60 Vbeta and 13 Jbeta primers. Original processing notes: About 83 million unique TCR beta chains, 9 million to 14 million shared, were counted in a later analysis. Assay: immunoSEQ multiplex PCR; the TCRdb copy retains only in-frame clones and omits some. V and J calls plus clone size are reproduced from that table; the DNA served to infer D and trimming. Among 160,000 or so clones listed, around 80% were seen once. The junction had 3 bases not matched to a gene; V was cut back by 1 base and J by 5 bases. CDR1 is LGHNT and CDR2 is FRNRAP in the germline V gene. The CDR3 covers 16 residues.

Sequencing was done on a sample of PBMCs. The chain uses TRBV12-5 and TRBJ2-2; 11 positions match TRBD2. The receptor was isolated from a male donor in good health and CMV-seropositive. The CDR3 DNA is TGTGCTAGTGGTTTGGGACTAGCGGGACGGACCGGGGAGCTGTTTTTT. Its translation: CASGLGLAGRTGELFF.